This TCR beta chain was captured in a study of blood T cell repertoires in COVID-19. Whole-study context: The United States, Italy and Spain supplied acute and convalescent COVID-19 samples. Sample material is recorded as cDNA or gDNA derived from T cells, B-cell-depleted T cells, or PBMCs.

The CDR3 spans 16 residues. Germline CDR1 and CDR2: MNHEY and SVGEGT. V was clipped by 4 bases and J by 4 bases; unmatched bases: 8. Here immunoSEQ multiplex PCR was the method, and the copy in TCRdb shows in-frame clones only, minus some. The sample shows 95,000 to 120,000 clones, approximately 80% of them seen only once. Source material: peripheral blood. The TCR was taken from an older woman with acute or convalescent COVID-19. The V and J genes are TRBV6-2 or TRBV6-3 and TRBJ2-2, with TRBD2 matching over 8 bases. CDR3 bases: TGTGCCAGCAGTTCATGGACTAGCTATGGCACCGGGGAGCTGTTTTTT. Translating it yields CASSSWTSYGTGELFF.